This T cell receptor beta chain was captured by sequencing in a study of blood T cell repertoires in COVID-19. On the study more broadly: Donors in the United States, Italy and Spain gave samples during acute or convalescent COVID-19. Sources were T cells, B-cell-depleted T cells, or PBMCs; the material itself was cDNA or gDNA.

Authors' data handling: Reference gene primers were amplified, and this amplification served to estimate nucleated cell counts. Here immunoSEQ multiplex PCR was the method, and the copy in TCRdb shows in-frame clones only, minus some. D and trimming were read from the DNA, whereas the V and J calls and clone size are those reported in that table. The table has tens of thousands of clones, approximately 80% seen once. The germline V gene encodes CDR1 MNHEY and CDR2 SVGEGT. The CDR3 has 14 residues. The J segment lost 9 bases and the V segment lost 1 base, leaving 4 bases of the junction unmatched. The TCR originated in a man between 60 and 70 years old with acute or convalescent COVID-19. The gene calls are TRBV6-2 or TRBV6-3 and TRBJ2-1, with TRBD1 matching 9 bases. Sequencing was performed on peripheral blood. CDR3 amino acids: CASSYYGDRAEQFF. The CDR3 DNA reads TGTGCCAGCAGTTACTATGGGGACAGGGCTGAGCAGTTCTTC.